Presented here are 11 T cell receptor beta chains from one specimen sequenced in a study of cytomegalovirus exposure and HLA in healthy donors. PCR used 60 Vbeta primers and 13 Jbeta primers. Measured with immunoSEQ multiplex PCR; TCRdb has only the in-frame clones, and not every one. The sample carries about 160,000 clones, under 90% recorded once. Sequenced: PBMCs. These receptors were obtained from a male donor in good health and CMV-seronegative.

This rearrangement joins TRBV6-4 to TRBJ1-2, with 8 bases matching TRBD1. The germline V gene has CDR1 MRHNA and CDR2 SNTAGT. This CDR3 contains 15 residues. V dropped 6 bases and J dropped 8; count of bases not matched to a gene: 14. As DNA, the CDR3 is TGTGCCAGCAGAAGAAACAGGGGGGCGGATTACGGCTACACCTTC. It yields the protein CASRRNRGADYGYTF.

The V gene is TRBV29-1, the J gene TRBJ1-1; 7 bases map to TRBD1. Trimming cost V 3 bases and J 11 bases; bases outside gene matches: 3. Germline V gene data show CDR1 as SQVTM and CDR2 as ANQGSEA. The CDR3 has 10 amino acids. The CDR3 loop reads CSVERGLAFF. The CDR3 DNA is TGCAGCGTTGAGAGGGGGCTGGCTTTCTTT.

This clone occurred once. This sequence joins TRBV6-5 and TRBJ1-1; D is ambiguous. The V end lost 6 bases, the J end lost 5 bases, and 13 bases lay between the germline ends. CDR3 length: 13 amino acids. CDR1 and CDR2 (germline): MNHEY, SVGAGI. The CDR3 DNA reads TGTGCCAGCAGGGAAGGAGGGAGGACTGAAGCTTTCTTT. Translation gives CASREGGRTEAFF.

The chain recombines TRBV6-5 with TRBJ2-7; 9 bases align to TRBD1. Germline lookup yields CDR1 MNHEY and CDR2 SVGAGI. CDR3 length equals 13 residues. Trimming at V came to 5 bases and at J to 3 bases, leaving 2 bases not matched to a gene. The CDR3 DNA reads as TGTGCCAGCAGTCGGGGACAGGGCTACGAGCAGTACTTC. It yields the protein CASSRGQGYEQYF.

This clone was counted a few times. V gene TRBV19 combines with J gene TRBJ1-5, with D perhaps matching TRBD1 (5 bases). V was shortened by 8 bases and J by 5 bases, with 16 bases between the two germline ends. This CDR3 region has 14 residues. CDR1 is LNHDA, CDR2 SQIVND, per germline (reference sequence). This chain's CDR3 is CASAPPDTYQPQHF. The CDR3 coding sequence is TGTGCCAGTGCCCCCCCGGACACCTATCAGCCCCAGCATTTT.

The genes are TRBV5-1 and TRBJ1-4, with a weak D call TRBD1 (5 bases). Germline CDR1 reads SGHRS; CDR2 reads YFSETQ. The CDR3 is 17 amino acids. The V and J ends lost 0 bases and 5 bases respectively, with 17 bases between them. CDR3: CASSLAPTMGGNEKLFF. CDR3 nucleotides: TGCGCCAGCAGCTTGGCACCAACCATGGGGGGAAATGAAAAACTGTTTTTT.

CDR3 DNA sequence: TGTGCCAGCAGGTCTGTAGCGGTCAATGAGCAGTTCTTC. Protein: CASRSVAVNEQFF. V and J are TRBV6-1 and TRBJ2-1; D possibly corresponds to TRBD2 (6 bases). The CDR3 contains 13 residues. Germline-derived CDR1 and CDR2 are MNHNS and SASEGT. Trimming shortened V by 6 bases and J by 6 bases, and 12 bases separated the two germline ends.

The chain is built from TRBV11-2 and TRBJ1-1, with 12 nucleotides matching TRBD1. The CDR3 spans 19 residues. After removal of 2 bases from V and 1 base from J, the junction contained 11 bases not matched to a gene. CDR1 and CDR2 from the germline V gene are SGHAT and FQNNGV. This CDR3 is CASSLKTPGQGAGNTEAFF. CDR3 coding DNA: TGTGCCAGCAGCTTAAAGACCCCGGGACAGGGGGCTGGGAACACTGAAGCTTTCTTT.

The chain combines TRBV7-2 with TRBJ2-7; D is uncertain. The germline V gene encodes CDR1 SGHTA and CDR2 FQGNSA. V was pared by 3 bases and J by 4 bases, with 13 bases between. This CDR3 is built from 14 residues. CDR3 in DNA: TGTGCCAGCAGCTTGGTAGAGGTTACGTACGAGCAGTACTTC. Protein product: CASSLVEVTYEQYF. The full variable domain, its missing parts supplied by reference TRBV7-2 and TRBJ2-7, is GAGVSQSPSNKVTEKGKDVELRCDPISGHTALYWYRQSLGQGLEFLIYFQGNSAPDKSGLPSDRFSAERTGGSVSTLTIQRTQQEDSAVYLCASSLVEVTYEQYFGPGTRLTVT.

V usage is TRBV19 and J usage is TRBJ1-5; a possible D gene is TRBD1 (5 bases). Germline CDR1 is LNHDA and CDR2 is SQIVND (reference sequence). Trimming stripped 11 bases from V and 0 bases from J, with 14 bases between. CDR3 length: 14 amino acids. CDR3 in DNA: TGTGCCGGGGGGTTGGCGTATAGCAATCAGCCCCAGCATTTT. This gives the protein CAGGLAYSNQPQHF.

This clone has just a few counts. The chain recombines TRBV13 with TRBJ2-5, with 8 bases identical to TRBD2. CDR1 is PRHDT and CDR2 is FYEKMQ in the germline V gene (reference sequence). V lost 0 bases to trimming and J lost 5 bases; unmatched junction nucleotides: 5. CDR3 length: 15 residues. The CDR3 loop reads CASSLGGGDLETQYF. The DNA for the CDR3 is TGTGCCAGCAGCTTAGGCGGGGGGGACCTGGAGACCCAGTACTTC. Filled out from reference TRBV13 and TRBJ2-5, the complete variable domain reads AAGVIQSPRHLIKEKRETATLKCYPIPRHDTVYWYQQGPGQDPQFLISFYEKMQSDKGSIPDRFSAQQFSDYHSELNMSSLELGDSALYFCASSLGGGDLETQYFGPGTRLLVL.